Shown below are 29 T cell receptor beta chains from a single sample sequenced in a study of blood T cell repertoires in COVID-19. The assay was immunoSEQ multiplex PCR, and TCRdb's table has in-frame clones only and misses some. Of under 140,000 clones in the sample, approximately 68% are singletons; the top ten hold around 8%. The material sequenced was peripheral blood. The receptors here all came from a woman in her sixties or seventies with acute or convalescent COVID-19.

This rearrangement joins TRBV6-2 or TRBV6-3 to TRBJ2-5; 11 bases match TRBD2. The CDR3 covers 15 residues. V dropped 7 bases and J dropped 2; count of bases not matched to a gene: 6. Germline V gene sequence: CDR1 MNHEY, CDR2 SVGEGT. In nucleotides, the CDR3 is TGTGCCAGCACCCCTGCTAGCGGGGGGCAAGAGACCCAGTACTTC. As protein: CASTPASGGQETQYF.

This chain joins TRBV9 and TRBJ2-7; 11 bases are a match to TRBD1. The ends lost 0 bases at V and 2 bases at J; junction bases unmatched: 1. CDR1 is SGDLS, CDR2 YYNGEE, per germline. There are 15 residues in the CDR3. The CDR3 coding sequence is TGTGCCAGCAGCGTAGGGACAGGGGGCCCCTACGAGCAGTACTTC. It encodes CASSVGTGGPYEQYF.

As DNA, the CDR3 is TGCGCCAGCAGTCCTCTTAACGGAGGGAACACTGAAGCTTTCTTT. Translation gives CASSPLNGGNTEAFF. This chain connects TRBV10-1 to TRBJ1-1; D gene uncertain. CDR1 and CDR2 (germline): WNHNN, SYGVQD (reference sequence). V was shortened by 5 bases and J by 1 base, with 14 bases between the two germline ends. The CDR3 runs to 15 residues.

The rearrangement joins TRBV24-1 to TRBJ1-1, with TRBD1 matching 7 bases. CDR3 length equals 14 residues. Trimming at V came to 4 bases and at J to 5 bases, leaving 6 bases not matched to a gene. Per the germline V gene, CDR1 is KGHDR and CDR2 is SFDVKD. For the CDR3, the DNA is TGTGCCACCAGTGAATCGACAGGGCGGACTGAAGCTTTCTTT. This gives the protein CATSESTGRTEAFF.

CDR3 sequence (DNA): TGTGCCAGCAAGTCCGGGACAGCTAATGAAAAACTGTTTTTT. This translates into CASKSGTANEKLFF. This chain links TRBV14 with TRBJ1-4, with 7 bases that match TRBD1. The J segment lost 3 bases and the V segment lost 7 bases, leaving 5 bases of the junction unmatched. This CDR3 is 14 amino acids long. Germline-derived CDR1 and CDR2 are SGHDN and FVKESK.

CDR3 region: CASSRGTSAWKTQYF. CDR3 bases: TGTGCCAGCAGCCGAGGTACTAGCGCTTGGAAGACCCAGTACTTC. This chain connects TRBV28 to TRBJ2-5; 7 nucleotides match TRBD2. This CDR3 contains 15 residues. CDR1 is MDHEN and CDR2 is SYDVKM in the germline V gene. The ends lost 6 bases at V and 6 bases at J; junction bases unmatched: 13.

The rearrangement links TRBV7-8 to TRBJ1-5; 9 bases line up with TRBD1. V was pared by 6 bases and J by 5 bases, with 8 bases of the junction left unmatched. Germline V gene sequence: CDR1 SGHVS, CDR2 FQNEAQ. This CDR3 is built from 15 residues. Here the CDR3 reads CASSTGTGSYQPQHF. In DNA, the CDR3 is TGTGCCAGCAGTACCGGGACAGGGAGTTATCAGCCCCAGCATTTT.

The chain recombines TRBV4-1 with TRBJ2-1, with D perhaps matching TRBD1 (6 bases). Germline V gene lookup returns CDR1 MGHRA and CDR2 YSYEKL. Trimming left V 0 bases short and J 4 bases short, with 16 bases between. The CDR3 has 17 amino acids. The CDR3 nucleotides read TGCGCCAGCAGCCAAGATTGGCCCGACAGGCTTTACAATGAGCAGTTCTTC. Translating gives CASSQDWPDRLYNEQFF.

The chain couples TRBV7-2 to TRBJ1-2, with D hard to call. The CDR3 is 13 residues long. Germline loops: CDR1 SGHTA, CDR2 FQGNSA. V dropped 3 bases and J dropped 7 bases, with 12 bases sitting between them. CDR3 nucleotide sequence: TGTGCCAGCAGCTTGACTAGTCTGGGTGGCTACACCTTC. Protein: CASSLTSLGGYTF.

V gene TRBV6-4 combines with J gene TRBJ1-2, with 8 bases fitting TRBD1. V shed 2 bases and J 4 bases; nucleotides not matched to a gene: 6. From germline, CDR1 is MRHNA and CDR2 SNTAGT. The CDR3 totals 15 residues. The chain's CDR3 is CASSDPGQGLYGYTF. As DNA, the CDR3 is TGTGCCAGCAGTGACCCCGGACAGGGCCTCTATGGCTACACCTTC.

The chain is built from TRBV6-2 or TRBV6-3 and TRBJ2-7; the D is unclear. The CDR3 has 12 amino acids. Per germline, CDR1 MNHEY and CDR2 SVGEGT. Trimming took 5 bases from V and 0 from J, leaving 5 bases between them. The chain's CDR3 is CASSSSSYEQYF. The CDR3 DNA reads TGTGCCAGCAGTAGTAGCTCCTACGAGCAGTACTTC.

The rearrangement uses TRBV4-2 and TRBJ2-1; D might be TRBD1 (5 bases). Trimming pared 0 bases from V and 10 bases from J, leaving 10 bases between. Germline V gene sequence: CDR1 LGHNA, CDR2 YNFKEQ. The CDR3 extends over 13 amino acids. CDR3 sequence reads: CASSQDLGREQFF. In nucleotides, the CDR3 is TGTGCCAGCAGCCAAGACTTGGGGCGGGAGCAGTTCTTC.

The rearrangement joins TRBV30 to TRBJ1-2; D unresolved. The CDR3 sequence is 13 residues long. Trimming removed 3 bases from V and 0 bases from J, with 8 bases in between. Per germline, CDR1 GTSNPN and CDR2 SVGIG (reference sequence). Here the CDR3 DNA reads TGTGCCTGGAGAACGAGTTCTAACTATGGCTACACCTTC. It translates to CAWRTSSNYGYTF.

The genes are TRBV7-6 and TRBJ2-7, with TRBD1 matching 12 bases. With V trimmed by 5 bases and J by 2 bases, 1 base remained unmatched. Looked up from germline, CDR1 is SGHVS and CDR2 is FNYEAQ. The length of the CDR3 is 14 residues. The CDR3, as DNA: TGTGCCAGCAGCCGGGACAGGGGGCCCTACGAGCAGTACTTC. This codes for CASSRDRGPYEQYF.

The chain employs TRBV29-1 and TRBJ2-7; 7 bases line up with TRBD1. Germline lookup yields CDR1 SQVTM and CDR2 ANQGSEA. The CDR3 spans 12 residues. V shed 5 bases and J 4 bases; nucleotides not matched to a gene: 5. CDR3 sequence reads: CSVRRQGYEQYF. The CDR3 coding sequence is TGCAGCGTTCGGAGACAGGGTTACGAGCAGTACTTC.

V and J are TRBV4-2 and TRBJ1-1, with TRBD1 matching 8 bases. CDR3 size: 18 residues. Per the germline V gene, CDR1 is LGHNA and CDR2 is YNFKEQ. V shed 4 bases, J shed 0 bases, and the junction held 13 bases outside the gene matches. The CDR3 nucleotides read TGTGCCAGCAGCCCCTTCGAGAGGACAGGGCGTATGAACACTGAAGCTTTCTTT. Its translation is CASSPFERTGRMNTEAFF.

The gene calls are TRBV28 and TRBJ2-3, with 7 bases fitting TRBD1. The CDR3 loop spans 16 amino acids. Trimming cost V 5 bases and J 0 bases; bases outside gene matches: 8. Germline V gene data show CDR1 as MDHEN and CDR2 as SYDVKM. In nucleotides, the CDR3 is TGTGCCAGCAGTGGTCCTGGGACAGCAAGCACAGATACGCAGTATTTT. Protein: CASSGPGTASTDTQYF.

This chain links TRBV10-3 with TRBJ1-1; 8 bases are a match to TRBD1. The V gene's germline CDR1 is ENHRY and CDR2 SYGVKD. Trimming took 2 bases from V and 4 from J; bases not matched to a gene: 9. The CDR3 is 16 residues long. CDR3 in amino acids: CAISEPGQERSTEAFF. The CDR3, as DNA: TGTGCCATCAGTGAGCCGGGACAGGAACGGAGCACTGAAGCTTTCTTT.

V usage is TRBV11-2 and J usage is TRBJ2-2; TRBD1 might be the D (6 bases). The V end was cut by 4 bases, the J end by 0 bases, with 12 bases between. The germline CDR1 and CDR2 sequences are SGHAT and FQNNGV. This CDR3 is 16 amino acids long. CDR3 residues: CASSSRDRTNTGELFF. The CDR3 DNA sequence: TGTGCCAGCAGCTCCCGAGACAGGACGAACACCGGGGAGCTGTTTTTT. Filled out from reference TRBV11-2 and TRBJ2-2, the complete variable domain reads EAGVAQSPRYKIIEKRQSVAFWCNPISGHATLYWYQQILGQGPKLLIQFQNNGVVDDSQLPKDRFSAERLKGVDSTLKIQPAKLEDSAVYLCASSSRDRTNTGELFFGEGSRLTVL.

The chain links TRBV28 to TRBJ1-5, with TRBD1 as a possible D gene (6 bases). V dropped 2 bases and J dropped 6 bases, with 20 bases sitting between them. The germline CDR1 and CDR2 sequences are MDHEN and SYDVKM. The CDR3 runs to 17 residues. DNA for the CDR3: TGTGCCAGCAGTTTACCCTTACAGGGAACTTACCCTCAGCCCCAGCATTTT. It encodes CASSLPLQGTYPQPQHF.

The chain has TRBV7-2 and TRBJ2-7; TRBD1 is a possible D gene (7 bases). V was pared by 3 bases and J by 3 bases, with 12 bases between. The CDR3 is made up of 14 amino acids. The germline V gene encodes CDR1 SGHTA and CDR2 FQGNSA. The CDR3 protein is CASSFQGGNYEQYF. CDR3 coding DNA: TGTGCCAGCAGCTTTCAGGGGGGTAACTACGAGCAGTACTTC.

The V and J genes are TRBV5-4 and TRBJ1-4; TRBD1 matches 11 bases. V lost 4 bases to trimming and J lost 8 bases; unmatched junction nucleotides: 7. Per germline, CDR1 SGHNT and CDR2 YYREEE (reference sequence). This CDR3 is built from 15 residues. The CDR3 sequence: CASSGRDRGEEKLFF. CDR3 nucleotide sequence: TGTGCCAGCAGCGGACGGGACAGGGGGGAGGAAAAACTGTTTTTT.

This clone was detected only a few times. The chain has TRBV6-1 and TRBJ2-7; TRBD1 is a possible D gene (5 bases). The CDR3 covers 16 residues. Germline CDR1 reads MNHNS; CDR2 reads SASEGT. V lost 2 bases to trimming and J lost 2 bases, with 16 bases between them. CDR3 amino acids: CASSESRRALTYEQYF. CDR3 nucleotide sequence: TGTGCCAGCAGTGAATCACGCAGGGCTTTAACCTACGAGCAGTACTTC.

The rearrangement joins TRBV9 to TRBJ1-4; 7 positions agree with TRBD1. Germline CDR1 is SGDLS and CDR2 is YYNGEE. The trim removed 2 bases at V and 2 bases at J, leaving 6 bases unmatched. This CDR3 is built from 16 residues. CDR3 DNA sequence: TGTGCCAGCAGCGTTATCCCGGGACAGACTAATGAAAAACTGTTTTTT. Residues: CASSVIPGQTNEKLFF.

This chain connects TRBV10-3 to TRBJ2-7; TRBD2 agrees at 10 bases. The CDR3 contains 16 residues. The V gene's germline CDR1 is ENHRY and CDR2 SYGVKD. Trimming removed 0 bases from V and 4 bases from J; junction bases left unmatched: 6. CDR3 amino acids: CAISESSGGAPYEQYF. CDR3 in DNA: TGTGCCATCAGTGAGTCAAGCGGGGGGGCCCCATACGAGCAGTACTTC.

There are a few counts of this clone. The genes are TRBV7-8 and TRBJ2-3, with 12 bases matching TRBD1. This CDR3 has 16 residues. The V gene's germline CDR1 is SGHVS and CDR2 FQNEAQ. The J segment lost 4 bases and the V segment lost 4 bases, leaving 6 bases of the junction unmatched. This CDR3 is CASSSGTGGVADTQYF. The CDR3 region has the DNA TGTGCCAGCAGCTCTGGGACAGGGGGCGTCGCAGATACGCAGTATTTT. The complete variable domain, with remaining parts taken from reference TRBV7-8 and TRBJ2-3, reads GAGVSQSPRYKVAKRGQDVALRCDPISGHVSLFWYQQALGQGPEFLTYFQNEAQLDKSGLPSDRFFAERPEGSVSTLKIQRTQQEDSAVYLCASSSGTGGVADTQYFGPGTRLTVL.

This clone was recorded many times. This chain links TRBV6-6 with TRBJ2-4, with TRBD1 matching over 7 bases. V lost 6 bases to trimming and J lost 5 bases; unmatched junction nucleotides: 4. The CDR3 extends over 13 amino acids. CDR1 and CDR2 (germline): MNHNY, SVGAGI (reference sequence). The CDR3 sequence is CASRTGAENIQYF. CDR3 coding DNA: TGTGCCAGCAGAACAGGGGCAGAAAACATTCAGTACTTC.

A few counts support this clone. V usage is TRBV7-9 and J usage is TRBJ2-1, with a tentative D call TRBD2 (7 bases). The CDR3 runs to 19 residues. V was cut by 5 bases and J by 10 bases, with 33 bases left in between. In germline, CDR1 is SEHNR, CDR2 FQNEAQ (reference sequence). CDR3: CASSQVGGQWIGLVGEQFF. The CDR3 region has the DNA TGTGCCAGCAGCCAGGTGGGGGGGCAGTGGATTGGGTTAGTCGGCGAGCAGTTCTTC.

The chain couples TRBV14 to TRBJ1-1; unclear D gene. CDR3 length: 15 residues. V was cut by 0 bases and J by 0 bases, with 8 bases left in between. From germline, CDR1 is SGHDN and CDR2 FVKESK. CDR3: CASSQDYSMNTEAFF. The CDR3, as DNA: TGTGCCAGCAGCCAAGATTACAGCATGAACACTGAAGCTTTCTTT.